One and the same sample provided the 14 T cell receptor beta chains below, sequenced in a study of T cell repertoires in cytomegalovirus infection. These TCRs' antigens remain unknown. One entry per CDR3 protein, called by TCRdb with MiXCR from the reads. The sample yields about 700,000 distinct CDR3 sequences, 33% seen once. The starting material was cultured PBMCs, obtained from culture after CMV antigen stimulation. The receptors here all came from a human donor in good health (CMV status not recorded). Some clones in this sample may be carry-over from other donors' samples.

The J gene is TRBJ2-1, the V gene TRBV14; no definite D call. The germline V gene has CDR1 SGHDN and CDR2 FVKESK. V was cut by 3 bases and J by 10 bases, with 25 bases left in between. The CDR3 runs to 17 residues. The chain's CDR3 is CASSHATGSYFRWEQFF. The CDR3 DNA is TGTGCCAGCAGCCACGCCACGGGTTCCTACTTTAGGTGGGAGCAGTTCTTC.

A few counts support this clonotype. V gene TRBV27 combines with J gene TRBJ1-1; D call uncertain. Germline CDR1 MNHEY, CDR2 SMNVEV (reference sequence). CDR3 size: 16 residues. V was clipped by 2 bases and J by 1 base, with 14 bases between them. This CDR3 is CASSLSAREGNTEAFF. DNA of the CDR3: TGTGCCAGCAGTTTAAGTGCGAGGGAGGGGAACACTGAAGCTTTCTTT.

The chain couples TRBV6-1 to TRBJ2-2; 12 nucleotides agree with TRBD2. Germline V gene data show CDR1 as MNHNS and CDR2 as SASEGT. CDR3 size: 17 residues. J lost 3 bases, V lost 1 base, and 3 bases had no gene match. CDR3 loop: CASSEELAGGHTGELFF. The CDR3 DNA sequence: TGTGCCAGCAGTGAAGAGCTAGCGGGGGGGCACACCGGGGAGCTGTTTTTT.

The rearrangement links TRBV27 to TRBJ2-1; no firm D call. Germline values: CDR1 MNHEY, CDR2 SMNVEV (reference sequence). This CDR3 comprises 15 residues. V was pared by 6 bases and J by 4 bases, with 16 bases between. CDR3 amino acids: CASSPLLSLYNEQFF. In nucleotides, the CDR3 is TGTGCCAGCAGCCCCCTTCTGTCCCTATACAATGAGCAGTTCTTC.

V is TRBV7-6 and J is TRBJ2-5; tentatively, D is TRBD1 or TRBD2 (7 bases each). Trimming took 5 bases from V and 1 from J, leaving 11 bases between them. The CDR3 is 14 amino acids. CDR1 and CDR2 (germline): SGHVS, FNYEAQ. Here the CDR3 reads CASSQGGIQETQYF. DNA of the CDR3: TGTGCCAGCAGCCAGGGGGGGATCCAAGAGACCCAGTACTTC.

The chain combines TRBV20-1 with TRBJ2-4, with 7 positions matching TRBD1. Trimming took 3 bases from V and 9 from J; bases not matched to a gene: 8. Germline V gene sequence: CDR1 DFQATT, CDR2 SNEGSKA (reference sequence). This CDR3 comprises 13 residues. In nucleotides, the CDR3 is TGCAGTGCTAGTTACAGACAGGGAACCATTCAGTACTTC. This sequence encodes CSASYRQGTIQYF.

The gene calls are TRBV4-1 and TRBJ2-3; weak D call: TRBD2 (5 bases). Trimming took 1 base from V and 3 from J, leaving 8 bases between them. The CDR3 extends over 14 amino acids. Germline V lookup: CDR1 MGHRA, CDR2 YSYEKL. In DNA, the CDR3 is TGCGCCAGCAGCCAAGGGGGAGTTACAGATACGCAGTATTTT. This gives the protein CASSQGGVTDTQYF.

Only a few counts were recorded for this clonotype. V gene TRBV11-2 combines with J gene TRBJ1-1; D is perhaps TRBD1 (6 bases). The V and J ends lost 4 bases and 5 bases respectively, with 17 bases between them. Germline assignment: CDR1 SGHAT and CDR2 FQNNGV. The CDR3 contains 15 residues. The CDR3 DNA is TGTGCCAGCAGCTCCCCTACAGGGTTCAGGACTGAAGCTTTCTTT. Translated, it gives CASSSPTGFRTEAFF.

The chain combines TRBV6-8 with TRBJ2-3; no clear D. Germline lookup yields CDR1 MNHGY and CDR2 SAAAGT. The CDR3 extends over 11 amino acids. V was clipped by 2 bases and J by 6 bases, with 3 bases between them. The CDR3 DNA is TGTGCCAGCAGTTACATGGATACGCAGTATTTT. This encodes CASSYMDTQYF.

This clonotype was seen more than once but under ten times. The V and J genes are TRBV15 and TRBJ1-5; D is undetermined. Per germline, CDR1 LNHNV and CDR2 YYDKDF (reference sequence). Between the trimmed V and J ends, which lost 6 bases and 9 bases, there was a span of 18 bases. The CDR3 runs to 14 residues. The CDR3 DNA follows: TGTGCCACCAGAGCCCAGGAGGAGGGCAGGCCCCAGCATTTT. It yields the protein CATRAQEEGRPQHF.

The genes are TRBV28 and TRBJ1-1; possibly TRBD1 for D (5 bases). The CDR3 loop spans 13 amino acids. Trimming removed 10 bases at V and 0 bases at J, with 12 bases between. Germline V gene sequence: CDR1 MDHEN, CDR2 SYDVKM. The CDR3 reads CATTVTLNTEAFF. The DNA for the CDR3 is TGTGCCACGACAGTGACCCTGAACACTGAAGCTTTCTTT.

The CDR3 spells CASRKDRVEGYF. The CDR3 region has the DNA TGTGCCAGCAGGAAGGACAGGGTCGAGGGGTATTTT. The chain combines TRBV2 with TRBJ2-3; TRBD1 matches 8 bases. The CDR3 length is 12 residues. Germline values: CDR1 SNHLY, CDR2 FYNNEI. The J segment lost 14 bases and the V segment lost 6 bases, leaving 10 bases of the junction unmatched.

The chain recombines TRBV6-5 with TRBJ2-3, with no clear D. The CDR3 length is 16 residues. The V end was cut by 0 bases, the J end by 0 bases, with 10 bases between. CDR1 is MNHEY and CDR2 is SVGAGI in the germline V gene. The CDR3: CASSYSPGPSTDTQYF. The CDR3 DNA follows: TGTGCCAGCAGTTACTCGCCCGGGCCTAGCACAGATACGCAGTATTTT.

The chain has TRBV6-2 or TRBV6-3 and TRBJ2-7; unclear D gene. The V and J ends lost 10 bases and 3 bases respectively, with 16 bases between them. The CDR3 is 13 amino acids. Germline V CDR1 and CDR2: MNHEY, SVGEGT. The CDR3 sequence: CAIIPWEGYEQYF. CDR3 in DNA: TGTGCCATCATCCCTTGGGAAGGCTACGAGCAGTACTTC.